These 8 T cell receptor beta chains were all obtained from the same sample, sequenced in a study of T-cell reconstitution after alpha-beta-depleted transplantation in children. Researchers prepared the TCRbeta library using unique molecular identifiers, the study reports. Using its own MiXCR run on the PCR reads, TCRdb lists one record per CDR3 protein. The sample contains roughly 100,000 distinct CDR3 sequences, approximately 6% of which appear only once. This material consisted of PBMCs, mostly from graft donor cells, taken 60 days after TCRalphabeta/CD19-depleted stem cell transplant. The source is a female patient between 2 and 15 years old who had a stem cell transplant for Fanconi anemia, so the T cells may come from the graft donor.

This clonotype was seen repeatedly, ten times or more. V is TRBV10-3 and J is TRBJ1-4; 8 bases fit TRBD1. Per germline, CDR1 ENHRY and CDR2 SYGVKD. The CDR3 is 13 residues long. V shed 10 bases, J shed 5 bases, and the junction held 6 bases outside the gene matches. The CDR3 DNA sequence: TGTGCCACCAACCGGGACAGGAATGAAAAACTGTTTTTT. Protein: CATNRDRNEKLFF.

The V gene is TRBV5-5, the J gene TRBJ1-5; a possible D gene is TRBD1 (5 bases). Per germline, CDR1 SGHKS and CDR2 YYEKEE (reference sequence). The CDR3 is 15 residues long. V lost 2 bases, J lost 5 bases, and 14 bases lay in between. CDR3 sequence reads: CASSFAGGGDQPQHF. The CDR3 region has the DNA TGTGCCAGCAGCTTCGCCGGGGGGGGAGATCAGCCCCAGCATTTT.

This clonotype was observed many times. The chain recombines TRBV4-2 with TRBJ2-3; D unresolved. The CDR3 spans 14 residues. The ends were cut back, 4 bases at V and 2 bases at J, with 10 bases in the middle. Germline loops: CDR1 LGHNA, CDR2 YNFKEQ. Written as DNA, the CDR3 is TGTGCCAGCAGCCGCTCTGGGCCCACAGATACGCAGTATTTT. Amino acid sequence: CASSRSGPTDTQYF.

The chain employs TRBV5-1 and TRBJ2-7; tentatively, D is TRBD2 (5 bases). Germline values: CDR1 SGHRS, CDR2 YFSETQ. V was clipped by 0 bases and J by 0 bases, with 13 bases between them. The CDR3 loop spans 16 amino acids. CDR3 protein: CASSLAGSGYSYEQYF. The DNA of the CDR3 is TGCGCCAGCAGCTTGGCCGGAAGCGGTTACTCCTACGAGCAGTACTTC.

In this sample, this clonotype turned up a few times. The chain carries TRBV6-5 and TRBJ2-2; 10 nucleotides line up with TRBD1. The CDR3 runs 17 residues. The V segment lost 4 bases and the J segment 5 bases; nucleotides outside the gene matches: 10. Germline lookup yields CDR1 MNHEY and CDR2 SVGAGI. CDR3 in amino acids: CASSWTGGMVATGELFF. The CDR3 nucleotides are TGTGCCAGCAGTTGGACAGGGGGTATGGTCGCAACCGGGGAGCTGTTTTTT.

This clonotype was counted many times. The genes are TRBV28 and TRBJ2-7; D is ambiguous. This CDR3 has 11 amino acids. The V end lost 8 bases, the J end lost 4 bases, and 9 bases lay between the germline ends. CDR1 is MDHEN, CDR2 SYDVKM, per germline. The CDR3 region has the DNA TGTGCCAGCGGCCGGAGTTACGAGCAGTACTTC. It encodes CASGRSYEQYF.

This clonotype turned up a few times. This rearrangement joins TRBV7-3 to TRBJ2-1, with 13 bases that match TRBD2. V was clipped by 3 bases and J by 9 bases; unmatched bases: 8. There are 16 residues in the CDR3. Germline V lookup: CDR1 SGHTA, CDR2 FQGTGA. In DNA form, the CDR3 reads TGTGCCAGCAGCTTCTCTCCACTAGCGGGGGGGCGTGAGCAGTTCTTC. This codes for CASSFSPLAGGREQFF.

This clonotype was found a few times. The rearrangement joins TRBV9 to TRBJ2-7, with 7 positions matching TRBD1. Germline loops: CDR1 SGDLS, CDR2 YYNGEE. The CDR3 loop spans 14 amino acids. The V gene end was trimmed by 3 bases and the J gene end by 6 bases; junction bases not matched to a gene: 9. The DNA of the CDR3 is TGTGCCAGCAGCGCCGTACAGGGGTGGTCCGAGCAGTACTTC. Its protein product is CASSAVQGWSEQYF. Full variable domain (outside the CDR3, taken from reference TRBV9 and TRBJ2-7): DSGVTQTPKHLITATGQRVTLRCSPRSGDLSVYWYQQSLDQGLQFLIQYYNGEERAKGNILERFSAQQFPDLHSELNLSSLELGDSALYFCASSAVQGWSEQYFGPGTRLTVT.